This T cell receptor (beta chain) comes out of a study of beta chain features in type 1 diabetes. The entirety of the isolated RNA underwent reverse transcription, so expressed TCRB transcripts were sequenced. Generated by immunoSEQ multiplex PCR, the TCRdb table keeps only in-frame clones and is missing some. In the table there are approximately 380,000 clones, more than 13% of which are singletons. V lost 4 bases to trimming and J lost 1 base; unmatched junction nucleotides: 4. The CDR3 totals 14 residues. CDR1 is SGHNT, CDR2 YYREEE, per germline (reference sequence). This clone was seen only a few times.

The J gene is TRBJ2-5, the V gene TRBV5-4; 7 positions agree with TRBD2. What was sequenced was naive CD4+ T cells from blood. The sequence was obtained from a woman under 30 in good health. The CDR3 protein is CASSLGTTQETQYF. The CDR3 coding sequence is TGTGCCAGCAGCCTGGGGACTACCCAAGAGACCCAGTACTTC.